This TCR beta chain derives from a study of shared clonotypes between healthy human individuals. The donors were adults (healthy and HIV-negative) with no recent acute infections or vaccinations. On sorted subsets, replicate PCRs used approximately 190 ng DNA, or tens of thousands of T cell genomes. Profiling relied on immunoSEQ multiplex PCR, and the TCRdb table lists in-frame clones only, not all of them. The sample shows over a million clones, roughly 96% of them seen only once. The CDR3 has 12 amino acids. Germline V CDR1 and CDR2: SEHNR, FQNEAQ (reference sequence). Trimming removed 6 bases at V and 6 bases at J, with 12 bases between.

The sequenced sample was naive CD4+ T cells sorted from blood. As for subset: CD45RA+ positively selected. This chain links TRBV7-9 with TRBJ2-7; tentatively, D is TRBD1 (5 bases). This TCR came from a man aged 25 to 40 in good health. The CDR3 DNA follows: TGTGCCAGCAGTCTCTCAGGGCCCGAGCAGTACTTC. Protein: CASSLSGPEQYF.